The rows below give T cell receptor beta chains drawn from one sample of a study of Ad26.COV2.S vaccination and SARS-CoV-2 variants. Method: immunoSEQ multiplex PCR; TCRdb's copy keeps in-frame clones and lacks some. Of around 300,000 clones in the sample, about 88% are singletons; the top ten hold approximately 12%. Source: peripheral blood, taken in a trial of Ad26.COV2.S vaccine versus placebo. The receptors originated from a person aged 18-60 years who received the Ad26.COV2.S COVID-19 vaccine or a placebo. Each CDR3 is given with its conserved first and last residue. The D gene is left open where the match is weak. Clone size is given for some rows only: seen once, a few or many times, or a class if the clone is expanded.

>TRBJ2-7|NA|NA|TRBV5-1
TGCGCCAGCAGCTTGCAGAGCTCCTACGAGCAGTACTTC
CASSLQSSYEQYF
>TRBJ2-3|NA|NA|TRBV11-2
TGTGCCAGCAGCTTAGATTTGGGACTTAGTTCAGATACGCAGTATTTT
CASSLDLGLSSDTQYF
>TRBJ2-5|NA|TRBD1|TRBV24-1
TGTGCCACCAGTGATCTATACAGGGGGCCCGGCCAAGAGACCCAGTACTTC
CATSDLYRGPGQETQYF
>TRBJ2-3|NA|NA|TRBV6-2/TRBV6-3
TGTGCCAGCAGTGCCCCAGATACGCAGTATTTT
CASSAPDTQYF
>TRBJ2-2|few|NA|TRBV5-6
TGTGCCAGCAGCTCCGACCCCACCGGGGAGCTGTTTTTT
CASSSDPTGELFF
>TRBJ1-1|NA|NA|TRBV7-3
TGTGCCAGCAGCTTATACACAGTCATGAACACTGAAGCTTTCTTT
CASSLYTVMNTEAFF
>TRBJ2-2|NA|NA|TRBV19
TGTGCCAGTAGTAAAACTAGCACGAACACCGGGGAGCTGTTTTTT
CASSKTSTNTGELFF
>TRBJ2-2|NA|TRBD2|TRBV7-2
TGTGCCAGCAGCCCGCGGGGGGGCGCCGGGGAGCTGTTTTTT
CASSPRGGAGELFF
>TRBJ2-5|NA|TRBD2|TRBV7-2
TGTGCCAGCAGTATAGGACTAGCGGGAGTTCAAGAGACCCAGTACTTC
CASSIGLAGVQETQYF
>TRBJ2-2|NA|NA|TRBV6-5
TGTGCCGCTGGAGGGGGAACGAACACCGGGGAGCTGTTTTTT
CAAGGGTNTGELFF
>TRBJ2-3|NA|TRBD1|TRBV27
TGTGCCAGCAGCTTACAGGGGATAGTGGGGGATACGCAGTATTTT
CASSLQGIVGDTQYF
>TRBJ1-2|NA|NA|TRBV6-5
TGTGCCAGCAGTTACGAGTCCAACCTCGGCTACACCTTC
CASSYESNLGYTF
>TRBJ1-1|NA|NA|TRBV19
TGTGCCAGTAGTATTCACCCGAGGGGGATGAACACTGAAGCTTTCTTT
CASSIHPRGMNTEAFF
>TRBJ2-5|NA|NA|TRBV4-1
TGCGCCAGCAGCCAAGTAGGCAGAGGAGAGACCCAGTACTTC
CASSQVGRGETQYF
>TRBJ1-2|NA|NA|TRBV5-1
TGCGCCAGCAGCTTTATTCCGGAGACAACTAACTATGGCTACACCTTC
CASSFIPETTNYGYTF
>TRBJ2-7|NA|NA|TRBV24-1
TGTGCCACCAGTGACCCCAGCGGAGGGTACGAGCAGTACTTC
CATSDPSGGYEQYF
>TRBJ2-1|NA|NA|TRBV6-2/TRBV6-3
TGTGCCAGCAGTTACGGGGGTGGCACCCGAAATGAGCAGTTCTTC
CASSYGGGTRNEQFF
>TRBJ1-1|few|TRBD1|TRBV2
TGTGCCAGCAGTGAGTGGACAGGGAACACTGAAGCTTTCTTT
CASSEWTGNTEAFF
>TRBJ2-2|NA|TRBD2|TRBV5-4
TGTGCCAGCAGCTTAGCGGGAAACACCGGGGAGCTGTTTTTT
CASSLAGNTGELFF
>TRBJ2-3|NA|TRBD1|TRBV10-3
TGTGCCATCAGAGGGACAGGAGATACGCAGTATTTT
CAIRGTGDTQYF
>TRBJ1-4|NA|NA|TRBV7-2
TGTGCCAGCAGCTTAGATCTACGAGAAAAACTGTTTTTT
CASSLDLREKLFF
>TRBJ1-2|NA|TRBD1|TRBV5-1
TGCGCCAGCAGCCCGGGACAGGGATATGGCTACACCTTC
CASSPGQGYGYTF
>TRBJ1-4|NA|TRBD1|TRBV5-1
TGCGCCAGCAGCCCCCGAGTAGGGACAGGGGGTGAAAAACTGTTTTTT
CASSPRVGTGGEKLFF
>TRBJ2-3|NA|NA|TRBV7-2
TGTGCCAGCAGCTTAGTTCTGCAGGGGTTGGGAACAGATACGCAGTATTTT
CASSLVLQGLGTDTQYF
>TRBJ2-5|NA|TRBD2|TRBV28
TGTGCCAGCAGTCGGGCTAGCGGGGGGCAAGAGACCCAGTACTTC
CASSRASGGQETQYF
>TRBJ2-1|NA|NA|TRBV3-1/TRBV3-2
TGTGCCAGCAGCCACCTCGGGAATGAGCAGTTCTTC
CASSHLGNEQFF
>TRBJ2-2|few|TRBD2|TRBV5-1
TGCGCCAGCAGCGGGGGGACTAGCGGACAGGCGGAGCTGTTTTTT
CASSGGTSGQAELFF